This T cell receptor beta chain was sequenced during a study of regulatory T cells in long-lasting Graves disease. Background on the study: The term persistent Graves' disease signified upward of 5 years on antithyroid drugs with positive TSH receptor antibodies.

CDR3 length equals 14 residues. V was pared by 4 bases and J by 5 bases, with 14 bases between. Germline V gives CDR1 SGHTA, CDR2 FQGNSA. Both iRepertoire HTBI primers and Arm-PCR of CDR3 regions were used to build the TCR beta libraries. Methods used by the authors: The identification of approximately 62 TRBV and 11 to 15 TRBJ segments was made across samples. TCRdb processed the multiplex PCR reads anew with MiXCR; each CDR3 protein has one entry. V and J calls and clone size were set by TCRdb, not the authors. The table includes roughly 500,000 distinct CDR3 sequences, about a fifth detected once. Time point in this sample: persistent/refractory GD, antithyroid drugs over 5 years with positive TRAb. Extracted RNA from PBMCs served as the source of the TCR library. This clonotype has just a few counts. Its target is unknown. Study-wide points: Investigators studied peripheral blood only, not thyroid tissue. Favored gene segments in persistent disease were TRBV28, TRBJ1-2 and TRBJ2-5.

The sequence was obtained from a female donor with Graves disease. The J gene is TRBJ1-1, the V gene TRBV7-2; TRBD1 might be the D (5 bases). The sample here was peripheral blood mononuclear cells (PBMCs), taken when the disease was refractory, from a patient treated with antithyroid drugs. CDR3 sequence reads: CASSSRRGTTEAFF. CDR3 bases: TGTGCCAGCAGCTCCCGGCGGGGGACTACTGAAGCTTTCTTT.